These 16 T cell receptor beta chains were all obtained from the same sample, sequenced in a study of T cell responses to AZD1222 COVID-19 vaccine. Here immunoSEQ multiplex PCR was the method, and the copy in TCRdb shows in-frame clones only, minus some. Of about 72,000 clones detected, approximately 90% appear once; the ten largest clones hold 2.5%. The material sequenced was peripheral blood, taken on day 0 of AZD1222 vaccination. All receptors come from an adult in good health.

This chain connects TRBV13 to TRBJ1-1; D remains ambiguous. The CDR3 covers 14 residues. The V gene's germline CDR1 is PRHDT and CDR2 FYEKMQ (reference sequence). Trimming pared 7 bases from V and 4 bases from J, leaving 16 bases between. CDR3 DNA: TGTGCCAGCACCCCCCGTGGGGAGGGCACTGAAGCTTTCTTT. This encodes CASTPRGEGTEAFF.

The V call is TRBV29-1, the J call TRBJ1-4, with D maybe TRBD1 (6 bases). This CDR3 is built from 13 residues. The germline gives CDR1 SQVTM, CDR2 ANQGSEA. Trimming pared 5 bases from V and 6 bases from J, leaving 13 bases between. The chain's CDR3 is CSVQTGTDEKLFF. The DNA of the CDR3 is TGCAGCGTTCAAACAGGGACGGATGAAAAACTGTTTTTT.

The V gene is TRBV21-1, the J gene TRBJ1-5. TRBV21-1 corresponds to a pseudogene. CDR3 length equals 15 residues. The CDR3 DNA is TGTGCCAGCAGCCACCGTGGGGGACTGAATCAGCCCCAGCATTTT. Translation: CASSHRGGLNQPQHF.

The V call is TRBV2, the J call TRBJ2-2; D might be TRBD2 (6 bases). This CDR3 has 12 amino acids. CDR1 is SNHLY, CDR2 FYNNEI, per germline. V was trimmed by 4 bases and J by 6 bases, leaving 6 bases between them. CDR3 sequence: CASSGGAGELFF. The CDR3 DNA reads TGTGCCAGCAGTGGGGGGGCCGGGGAGCTGTTTTTT.

V usage is TRBV28 and J usage is TRBJ2-2; tentative D call: TRBD2 (5 bases). CDR3 length: 13 residues. Germline CDR1 and CDR2: MDHEN and SYDVKM. Trimming cost V 5 bases and J 4 bases, with 8 bases left between them. The CDR3 sequence: CASSGLVTGELFF. Here the CDR3 DNA reads TGTGCCAGCAGTGGACTTGTCACCGGGGAGCTGTTTTTT.

V is TRBV19 and J is TRBJ1-5, with 12 bases identical to TRBD1. V lost 5 bases, J lost 7 bases, and 3 bases stayed unmatched. Germline CDR1 LNHDA, CDR2 SQIVND (reference sequence). This CDR3 contains 14 residues. The CDR3 sequence is CASSGTGGRQPQHF. The CDR3 DNA reads TGTGCCAGTAGTGGGACAGGGGGCAGGCAGCCCCAGCATTTT.

The chain couples TRBV30 to TRBJ1-4; the D is unclear. With 0 bases removed from V and 7 bases from J, the gap between germline ends came to 12 bases. The germline V gene has CDR1 GTSNPN and CDR2 SVGIG (reference sequence). The CDR3 runs 14 residues. The CDR3 reads CAWSVGGESEKLFF. CDR3 bases: TGTGCCTGGAGTGTAGGTGGAGAAAGTGAAAAACTGTTTTTT. Full variable domain (rest looked up from reference TRBV30 and TRBJ1-4): SQTIHQWPATLVQPVGSPLSLECTVEGTSNPNLYWYRQAAGRGLQLLFYSVGIGQISSEVPQNLSASRPQDRQFILSSKKLLLSDSGFYLCAWSVGGESEKLFFGSGTQLSVL.

The V and J genes are TRBV14 and TRBJ2-7, with TRBD1 as a possible D gene (6 bases). V was pared by 3 bases and J by 3 bases, with 12 bases between. This CDR3 is 14 amino acids long. In germline, CDR1 is SGHDN, CDR2 FVKESK. CDR3 DNA: TGTGCCAGCAGCCACCGAGGACAGTTCTACGAGCAGTACTTC. Translated: CASSHRGQFYEQYF. The full variable domain, with the rest looked up from reference TRBV14 and TRBJ2-7, is EAGVTQFPSHSVIEKGQTVTLRCDPISGHDNLYWYRRVMGKEIKFLLHFVKESKQDESGMPNNRFLAERTGGTYSTLKVQPAELEDSGVYFCASSHRGQFYEQYFGPGTRLTVT.

J is TRBJ1-2 and V is TRBV28, with 9 positions matching TRBD1. From germline, CDR1 is MDHEN and CDR2 SYDVKM. This CDR3 region has 15 residues. The V and J ends lost 4 bases and 8 bases, in that order; junction bases with no gene match: 11. The CDR3 sequence is CASSWPTGQGYGYTF. In DNA, the CDR3 is TGTGCCAGCAGTTGGCCCACGGGACAGGGATACGGCTACACCTTC.

The genes are TRBV6-1 and TRBJ2-5; D might be TRBD2 (5 bases). V lost 1 base to trimming and J lost 5 bases, with 8 bases between them. CDR3 length: 13 amino acids. Germline V gene sequence: CDR1 MNHNS, CDR2 SASEGT. CDR3 in DNA: TGTGCCAGCAGTGAAGTAGGCGGGGAGACCCAGTACTTC. This gives the protein CASSEVGGETQYF.

The rearrangement links TRBV10-3 to TRBJ2-2, with 9 bases fitting TRBD1. The V segment lost 7 bases and the J segment 6 bases; nucleotides outside the gene matches: 6. Germline CDR1 and CDR2: ENHRY and SYGVKD. The CDR3 covers 14 residues. CDR3 protein: CAITADRGSGELFF. The CDR3 coding sequence is TGTGCCATCACCGCAGACAGGGGGTCCGGGGAGCTGTTTTTT.

The chain recombines TRBV6-5 with TRBJ2-7; D gene ambiguous. CDR1 MNHEY and CDR2 SVGAGI come from the germline V gene. V lost 6 bases to trimming and J lost 7 bases, with 10 bases between them. CDR3 length: 11 amino acids. In DNA, the CDR3 is TGTGCCAGCAGGGACCGAAGGGAGCAGTACTTC. Its translation: CASRDRREQYF.

The chain carries TRBV14 and TRBJ2-1; no clear D. Germline V gene sequence: CDR1 SGHDN, CDR2 FVKESK. CDR3 length: 13 residues. Trimming stripped 0 bases from V and 12 bases from J, with 12 bases between. CDR3 sequence reads: CASSQELTWGQFF. DNA for the CDR3: TGTGCCAGCAGCCAAGAACTTACTTGGGGGCAGTTCTTC.

The rearrangement joins TRBV4-3 to TRBJ1-5, with D hard to call. V lost 3 bases and J lost 2, with 11 bases in between. Per the germline V gene, CDR1 is LGHNA and CDR2 is YSLEER. There are 15 residues in the CDR3. The CDR3 DNA reads as TGCGCCAGCAGCCAGGTATCAGGCGGCAATCAGCCCCAGCATTTT. Its protein product is CASSQVSGGNQPQHF.

This rearrangement joins TRBV4-2 to TRBJ2-1, with TRBD2 identical over 14 bases. CDR1 is LGHNA, CDR2 YNFKEQ, per germline. Germline trimming cut 4 bases from V and 0 bases from J; bases unmatched to any gene: 2. CDR3 length: 17 residues. Written as DNA, the CDR3 is TGTGCCAGCAGCCGAGGGACTAGCGGGAGCTCCTACAATGAGCAGTTCTTC. Its protein is CASSRGTSGSSYNEQFF.

The V and J genes are TRBV7-2 and TRBJ1-6; TRBD1 agrees at 8 bases. V dropped 4 bases and J dropped 2; count of bases not matched to a gene: 7. The CDR3 spans 17 residues. Germline V gene data show CDR1 as SGHTA and CDR2 as FQGNSA. CDR3 amino acids: CASSWDRRVTYNSPLHF. CDR3 sequence (DNA): TGTGCCAGCAGCTGGGACAGGAGGGTAACCTATAATTCACCCCTCCACTTT.